This paragraph covers one TCR beta chain sequence. Its specificity is not known. The sample belongs to a study of OX40 agonist ivuxolimab in advanced cancers. For the study at large: Ivuxolimab is an agonistic anti-OX40 (CD134) antibody, and patients were treated with it. Three patients showed partial responses: one hepatocellular carcinoma and two cutaneous melanoma cases. Patient treatment consisted of intravenous ivuxolimab administration every 2 weeks at 0.01 to 10 mg/kg.

Here immunoSEQ multiplex PCR was the method, and the copy in TCRdb shows in-frame clones only, minus some. The profile covers 65,000 to 95,000 clones, with around 94% appearing a single time and over 8.5% taken by the ten largest. Overall study results and limits: Among some nonresponders, normalized T-cell clonal expansion was also low.

Germline values: CDR1 LNHDA, CDR2 SQIVND (reference sequence). J was trimmed by 10 bases and V by 3 bases; bases with no gene match: 7. This CDR3 has 14 residues. The clonotype originates from an adult with an advanced solid tumor such as melanoma, head and neck, liver or kidney cancer. This sample comprised CD4+ or CD8+ T cells sorted from blood, obtained in a trial of the OX40 agonist ivuxolimab. This rearrangement joins TRBV19 to TRBJ2-1, with 9 bases matching TRBD2. The DNA of the CDR3 is TGTGCCAGTAGTATTTCCCTAGCGGGGAACGAGCAGTTCTTC. Protein product: CASSISLAGNEQFF.